A single sample gave rise to the 21 T cell receptor beta chains below, sequenced in a study of blood T cells in healthy people across ages. It was with a sample-barcoded 5' primer and a J-beta primer mix that a second PCR of roughly 7 to 11 cycles was run. TCRdb analysed the 5' RACE reads with MiXCR anew, one entry per CDR3 protein. The table records hundreds of thousands of distinct CDR3 sequences, around 48% of them present only once. The sample was blood. All receptors derive from a man older than 75 in good health.

To note about this clonotype: A much larger clone lies one base from this, so it may be a read error. V is TRBV6-5 and J is TRBJ1-1; D ambiguous. The CDR3 has 13 residues. Germline V gene lookup returns CDR1 MNHEY and CDR2 SVGAGI. The CDR3 region is CASSYRENTGAFF. In nucleotides, the CDR3 is TGTGCCAGCAGTTATAGGGAGAACACTGGAGCTTTCTTT.

This clonotype was counted ten times or more. V is TRBV6-5 and J is TRBJ1-2, with D possibly matching TRBD1 (6 bases). Germline V lookup: CDR1 MNHEY, CDR2 SVGAGI. The V end lost 5 bases, the J end lost 7 bases, and 14 bases lay between the germline ends. The CDR3 runs 13 residues. CDR3 protein: CASSAPGGVGYTF. The CDR3 DNA follows: TGTGCCAGCAGTGCCCCGGGGGGCGTTGGCTACACCTTC.

This clonotype was seen a few times. The chain employs TRBV7-9 and TRBJ1-4; no clear D. Germline-derived CDR1 and CDR2 are SEHNR and FQNEAQ (reference sequence). V was cut by 7 bases and J by 6 bases, with 9 bases left in between. This CDR3 region has 12 residues. The CDR3 region has the DNA TGTGCCAGCACCACTCTTGATGAAAAACTGTTTTTT. This sequence encodes CASTTLDEKLFF.

This clonotype was counted a few times. DNA for the CDR3: TGCAGTGCTAGAAATCCGGGACAGGGTGACGAGCAGTACTTC. It specifies CSARNPGQGDEQYF. The gene calls are TRBV20-1 and TRBJ2-7; 9 bases are a match to TRBD1. The germline CDR1 and CDR2 sequences are DFQATT and SNEGSKA (reference sequence). Losses at the gene ends were 2 bases for V and 5 bases for J; bases not matched to a gene: 7. CDR3 length: 14 amino acids.

This chain links TRBV4-2 with TRBJ1-6; D gene ambiguous. CDR3 length equals 16 residues. Germline V gene data show CDR1 as LGHNA and CDR2 as YNFKEQ. V gave up 0 bases and J gave up 10 bases, with 16 bases separating them. The CDR3 loop reads CASSQDTHTRISPLHF. The CDR3 nucleotides are TGTGCCAGCAGCCAAGATACCCACACACGAATCTCACCCCTCCACTTT.

This clonotype was found a few times. This chain connects TRBV3-1 to TRBJ2-3; 9 bases align to TRBD2. V gave up 4 bases and J gave up 3 bases; unmatched junction bases: 8. CDR3 length: 16 residues. Germline assignment: CDR1 LGHDT and CDR2 YNNKEL (reference sequence). This CDR3 is CASSLRGAGGTDTQYF. CDR3 DNA: TGTGCCAGCAGCCTCCGGGGAGCGGGAGGAACAGATACGCAGTATTTT.

This clonotype was picked up a small number of times. This chain joins TRBV27 and TRBJ2-1; D perhaps matches TRBD1 (8 bases). CDR1 is MNHEY and CDR2 is SMNVEV in the germline V gene (reference sequence). Trimming removed 7 bases from V and 7 bases from J, with 23 bases in between. This CDR3 has 16 amino acids. CDR3 nucleotide sequence: TGTGCCAGCACCGGGATTAGGACAGGGAGGGATAATGAGCAGTTCTTC. Translation: CASTGIRTGRDNEQFF.

The sample holds a few counts of this clonotype. The V gene is TRBV6-6, the J gene TRBJ1-4; 7 nucleotides align to TRBD1. After removal of 4 bases from V and 4 bases from J, the junction contained 6 bases not matched to a gene. The CDR3 runs 15 residues. Per germline, CDR1 MNHNY and CDR2 SVGAGI (reference sequence). In nucleotides, the CDR3 is TGTGCCAGCAGTTTTAGGGGGCGGAGTAATGAAAAACTGTTTTTT. Its translation: CASSFRGRSNEKLFF.

This chain uses TRBV4-1 with TRBJ1-4; 12 nucleotides agree with TRBD1. V gave up 4 bases and J gave up 10 bases; unmatched junction bases: 13. The CDR3 contains 17 residues. Germline-derived CDR1 and CDR2 are MGHRA and YSYEKL. Here the CDR3 DNA reads TGCGCCAGCAGCCGGGACGGGGACAGGGGGCAGGGAGGAAAACTGTTTTTT. This gives the protein CASSRDGDRGQGGKLFF.

This clonotype was seen a handful of times. V is TRBV5-1 and J is TRBJ2-7; no clear D gene. The CDR3 has 15 amino acids. Trimming took off 4 bases at V and 5 bases at J, with 19 bases between the two ends. Germline V lookup: CDR1 SGHRS, CDR2 YFSETQ. CDR3: CASSPRGLEKNEQYF. DNA for the CDR3: TGCGCCAGCAGCCCCCGCGGTTTGGAGAAAAACGAGCAGTACTTC. The whole variable domain, remainder taken from reference TRBV5-1 and TRBJ2-7, is KAGVTQTPRYLIKTRGQQVTLSCSPISGHRSVSWYQQTPGQGLQFLFEYFSETQRNKGNFPGRFSGRQFSNSRSEMNVSTLELGDSALYLCASSPRGLEKNEQYFGPGTRLTVT.

The chain uses TRBV4-1 and TRBJ2-7, with 9 bases fitting TRBD2. The length of the CDR3 is 14 residues. Germline CDR1 reads MGHRA; CDR2 reads YSYEKL. With V trimmed by 5 bases and J by 5 bases, 7 bases remained unmatched. CDR3 amino acids: CASSSSASGDEQYF. In DNA, the CDR3 is TGCGCCAGCAGCTCTTCGGCTAGCGGGGACGAGCAGTACTTC.

CDR3 in DNA: TGTGCCAGCAGCTTAGAGGATAGCTCCTACAATGAGCAGTACTTC. It codes for CASSLEDSSYNEQYF. This rearrangement joins TRBV7-2 to TRBJ2-7; no clear D gene. V was clipped by 1 base and J by 7 bases, with 17 bases between them. The CDR3 spans 15 residues. CDR1 is SGHTA, CDR2 FQGNSA, per germline.

This chain uses TRBV5-1 with TRBJ2-2; D possibly corresponds to TRBD1 (6 bases). The CDR3 loop spans 16 amino acids. The V end lost 4 bases, the J end lost 1 base, and 14 bases lay between the germline ends. The germline V gene has CDR1 SGHRS and CDR2 YFSETQ. CDR3 sequence: CASSEPTGMNTGELFF. CDR3 coding DNA: TGCGCCAGCAGCGAGCCCACAGGGATGAACACCGGGGAGCTGTTTTTT.

This clonotype was seen a few times. This chain joins TRBV10-3 and TRBJ1-1; D is perhaps TRBD1 (5 bases). Trimming shortened V by 4 bases and J by 0 bases, and 6 bases separated the two germline ends. The CDR3 extends over 13 amino acids. Looked up from germline, CDR1 is ENHRY and CDR2 is SYGVKD. CDR3 loop: CAISATVNTEAFF. The CDR3 DNA is TGTGCCATCAGTGCGACAGTGAACACTGAAGCTTTCTTT.

V gene TRBV4-2 combines with J gene TRBJ2-7, with D maybe TRBD1 (5 bases). Germline CDR1 is LGHNA and CDR2 is YNFKEQ. This CDR3 region has 15 residues. V gave up 0 bases and J gave up 3 bases, with 12 bases separating them. CDR3 coding DNA: TGTGCCAGCAGCCAAGAAATGACAGAAAACTACGAGCAGTACTTC. Translating it yields CASSQEMTENYEQYF.

V usage is TRBV12-3 or TRBV12-4 and J usage is TRBJ1-2; TRBD1 is a possible D gene (6 bases). This CDR3 comprises 14 residues. Trimming shortened V by 11 bases and J by 4 bases, and 20 bases separated the two germline ends. The CDR3 nucleotides are TGTGCCGGCACTCGGACAGAGACGCTCTATGGCTACACCTTC. Translated: CAGTRTETLYGYTF.

This chain joins TRBV30 and TRBJ2-7; 10 bases align to TRBD1. The CDR3 is made up of 14 amino acids. Per germline, CDR1 GTSNPN and CDR2 SVGIG (reference sequence). Unmatched junction bases numbered 0, after V lost 0 bases and J lost 1 base. The CDR3 spells CAWSVGQGSYEQYF. Here the CDR3 DNA reads TGTGCCTGGAGTGTGGGACAGGGGTCCTACGAGCAGTACTTC.

The chain uses TRBV7-2 and TRBJ2-7; no clear D. Per germline, CDR1 SGHTA and CDR2 FQGNSA. CDR3 length: 16 amino acids. The ends were cut back, 0 bases at V and 0 bases at J, with 12 bases in the middle. The CDR3 sequence is CASSLAGQISSYEQYF. CDR3 nucleotide sequence: TGTGCCAGCAGCTTAGCTGGGCAGATTAGCTCCTACGAGCAGTACTTC.

This chain connects TRBV9 to TRBJ2-4; 7 bases are a match to TRBD2. This CDR3 spans 14 amino acids. V gave up 0 bases and J gave up 4 bases; unmatched junction bases: 1. Per germline, CDR1 SGDLS and CDR2 YYNGEE. In DNA, the CDR3 is TGTGCCAGCAGCGTAGATAGCGGGAAAAACATTCAGTACTTC. It codes for CASSVDSGKNIQYF.

V usage is TRBV29-1 and J usage is TRBJ1-2; D perhaps matches TRBD1 (5 bases). V lost 1 base, J lost 8 bases, and 11 bases lay in between. This CDR3 is 12 amino acids long. In germline, CDR1 is SQVTM, CDR2 ANQGSEA. The CDR3 DNA reads as TGCAGCGTTGAAGGGGGGTCGGTCGGCTACACCTTC. Its translation is CSVEGGSVGYTF.

This sequence joins TRBV4-3 and TRBJ1-1; D is undetermined. Germline V CDR1 and CDR2: LGHNA, YSLEER. This CDR3 is 17 amino acids long. Trimming removed 0 bases from V and 1 base from J, with 15 bases in between. This CDR3 reads CASSQDRSGFKNTEAFF. The DNA for the CDR3 is TGCGCCAGCAGCCAAGATAGGTCAGGATTTAAGAACACTGAAGCTTTCTTT.